The clone carrying this T cell receptor (beta chain) showed up just a few times. Here immunoSEQ multiplex PCR was the method, and the copy in TCRdb shows in-frame clones only, minus some. This table holds almost 3,000 clones, approximately 15% found once. These data are taken from a study of tumour-infiltrating T cells in Burkitt lymphoma. CDR3 length: 17 amino acids. Germline values: CDR1 LNHDA, CDR2 SQIVND (reference sequence). The ends lost 5 bases at V and 5 bases at J; junction bases unmatched: 14. The V and J genes are TRBV19 and TRBJ2-5, with TRBD1 identical over 10 bases. The sample taken for sequencing was tumor tissue. The receptor's source is a human donor with Burkitt lymphoma. The CDR3 loop reads CASSPRTGGVSLETQYF. CDR3 DNA sequence: TGTGCCAGTAGTCCACGGACAGGGGGAGTGAGTCTGGAGACCCAGTACTTC.